Given below is one TCR beta chain in context. The antigen it recognizes is unknown. No much larger clone is present one base from it, and per-base qualities are unavailable. Based on the germline V gene, the CDR1 and CDR2 sequences are MNHNS and SASEGT. Inclusive of the bounding cysteine and phenylalanine, the CDR3 is 13 residues long. Only the CDR3 region is kept as DNA, spanning 39 bases read in frame from base 1. Trimming costs V 5 bases and J 2 bases, and their ends lie 10 bases apart. This sample was taken from a study of B cell selection in AIRE deficiency (dated by TCRdb to 2018 to 2020). Turning to the overall study: A comparison of TCRbeta repertoires of sorted blood CD4+ conventional T cells and regulatory T cells was made between AIRE-deficient patients and healthy controls. The TCR-sequenced cohort comprised about 5 AIRE-deficient APECED patients and about 5 healthy control donors. Findings and caveats that apply to the study as a whole: Approximately 33% of the Treg TCRbeta sequences shared among healthy donors turned up in patient Tconv cells, suggesting that Treg-biased clones are diverted into the Tconv compartment. TCRBV gene usage, CDR3 length and TCR diversity in Tconv and Treg cells from AIRE-deficient patients were found to be similar to those in cells from healthy donors. Only TCRbeta chains were sequenced; roughly 37% of shared healthy-donor Treg sequences also occurred in healthy Tconv, possibly because of differing TCRalpha chains. Among around 3,900 shared Treg TCRbeta sequences, 25% to 35% were shared exclusively among healthy donors and around 9.2% exclusively among patients, which suggests that Treg selection is less efficient in the absence of AIRE. Shorter CDR3s were found in shared Treg sequences, reflecting a bias toward rearrangements containing few non-templated nucleotide insertions.

CD4+CD25hiCD127low/negative cells were sorted as the regulatory T cell population. AIRE-deficient patients had APECED syndrome. Sorting of Tconv and Treg cells intended for TCRbeta sequencing was performed on a FACSAria flow cytometer. The sorted cells went into 5-ml round-bottom polystyrene tubes, and the dry cell pellets were then frozen at -80 degrees C until sequencing. The immunoSEQ platform was used to sequence the TCRbeta chains. The paper's data handling went like this. When Treg repertoires were pooled, 55,000 to 65,000 distinct TCRbeta sequences were obtained from patients and 80,000 to 100,000 from healthy donors. Treg TCRbeta sequences found in two or more individuals were classed as public, and these public Treg TCRbeta sequences were then looked for in Tconv repertoires. Differences between groups were assessed by Mann-Whitney U tests with Bonferroni-Dunn correction in GraphPad Prism 7.03. TCRdb mirrors the immuneACCESS table, restricted to in-frame sequences. Some clones are absent from its copies; in checked studies, under half trace to an unresolved V gene, and the reason for the others is unknown. The V and J calls and the clone size are those of that table, but D and trimming were determined from the DNA. Within this sample are 20,000 to 25,000 clones, with about 94% of them counted one time only. The ten largest clonotypes hold about 2% of the sample.

The chain uses TRBV6-1 and TRBJ2-7; no D segment can be confidently identified. This clonotype was sampled from a human donor with AIRE deficiency. Sequencing was done on a sample of Tregs sorted from PBMCs. The nucleotide sequence is given as TGTGCCAGCAGTCGGACCCTTACCTACGAGCAGTACTTC. This encodes CASSRTLTYEQYF.